This TCR beta chain was captured in a study of early T cells in non-severe SARS-CoV-2 infection. Regarding the study as a whole: Clonotype matching in VDJdb favored anti-spike CD8 responses and did not capture private and CD4 specificities.

Unique molecular identifiers tagged individual cDNA molecules. TCRdb analysed the 5' RACE reads with MiXCR anew, one entry per CDR3 protein. The sample lists about 34,000 distinct CDR3 sequences; roughly 6% were seen once. There are a few counts of this clonotype. The antigen remains unidentified. The CDR3 runs 14 residues. Looked up from germline, CDR1 is MDHEN and CDR2 is SYDVKM. Germline trimming cut 5 bases from V and 2 bases from J; bases unmatched to any gene: 5. The specimen sequenced was whole blood. The receptor was isolated from an adult who was a healthcare worker with PCR-confirmed SARS-CoV-2 infection or an uninfected control (not recorded which). V gene TRBV28 combines with J gene TRBJ2-7; 8 nucleotides agree with TRBD2. In DNA form, the CDR3 reads TGTGCCAGCAGTAAACTAGCGGAGGCCTACGAGCAGTACTTC. Protein product: CASSKLAEAYEQYF.